Presented here are 27 T cell receptor beta chains from one specimen sequenced in a study of cytomegalovirus exposure and HLA in healthy donors. PCR was performed using 60 Vbeta and 13 Jbeta primers. The repertoire was sequenced with immunoSEQ multiplex PCR; TCRdb's copy has only in-frame clones and lacks some. This table holds some 89,000 clones, 78% found once. Source material: PBMCs. The source is a woman between 35 and 50 years old in good health and CMV-seropositive.

The chain joins TRBV6-4 to TRBJ1-2, with D possibly being TRBD1 (6 bases). CDR3 length: 13 amino acids. Germline assignment: CDR1 MRHNA and CDR2 SNTAGT. V gave up 6 bases and J gave up 8 bases, with 16 bases separating them. The CDR3 loop is CASSATGTQGYTF. The CDR3 DNA reads TGTGCCAGCAGCGCCACAGGGACGCAAGGCTACACCTTC.

In its sample, this clone was seen a few times. V is TRBV21-1 and J is TRBJ1-5; TRBD1, the table's D call, lacks a check against the DNA. TRBV21-1 is described as a pseudogene. The CDR3 length is 13 residues. For the CDR3, the DNA is TGTGCCAGCATCCGAGACATTAGTCAGCCCCAGCATTTT. It codes for CASIRDISQPQHF.

The chain joins TRBV9 to TRBJ1-2, with D possibly being TRBD1 (6 bases). The CDR3 runs 19 residues. Germline CDR1 and CDR2: SGDLS and YYNGEE. V lost 0 bases to trimming and J lost 5 bases, with 26 bases between them. Here the CDR3 reads CASSVVGGASAAGGYGYTF. The DNA for the CDR3 is TGTGCCAGCAGCGTAGTGGGGGGGGCATCTGCTGCCGGGGGTTATGGCTACACCTTC.

The chain couples TRBV29-1 to TRBJ2-6, with no clear D. With 3 bases removed from V and 2 bases from J, the gap between germline ends came to 5 bases. CDR3 length: 13 residues. Per the germline V gene, CDR1 is SQVTM and CDR2 is ANQGSEA. CDR3 loop: CSVEGPGANVLTF. The DNA for the CDR3 is TGCAGCGTTGAGGGCCCTGGGGCCAACGTCCTGACTTTC.

The chain recombines TRBV5-4 with TRBJ2-2, with 13 nucleotides matching TRBD2. Germline CDR1 is SGHNT and CDR2 is YYREEE (reference sequence). Trimming at V came to 3 bases and at J to 5 bases, leaving 7 bases not matched to a gene. This CDR3 has 17 residues. The CDR3 region has the DNA TGTGCCAGCAGCTCGGTACTAGCGGGAGGGCCGACCGGGGAGCTGTTTTTT. Translation: CASSSVLAGGPTGELFF.

This clone has just one count. This rearrangement joins TRBV4-1 to TRBJ1-5; D is unresolved. From germline, CDR1 is MGHRA and CDR2 YSYEKL. Trimming cost V 0 bases and J 4 bases, with 16 bases left between them. CDR3 size: 17 residues. The CDR3 DNA sequence: TGCGCCAGCAGCCAAGATCTTCCGGTTTTCGGTAATCAGCCCCAGCATTTT. This gives the protein CASSQDLPVFGNQPQHF.

This sequence joins TRBV28 and TRBJ1-5; a weak D match, TRBD1 (5 bases). The CDR3 is 15 amino acids. Germline loops: CDR1 MDHEN, CDR2 SYDVKM. V was shortened by 8 bases and J by 3 bases, with 17 bases between the two germline ends. CDR3 amino acids: CASCPPDRPNQPQHF. In DNA form, the CDR3 reads TGTGCCAGCTGCCCCCCCGACAGACCCAATCAGCCCCAGCATTTT.

To note about this clone: One end of the junction is discordant with germline, which a read error may explain. Within the sample, other DNA sequences also encode this same CDR3. The chain uses TRBV5-1 and TRBJ2-1; D possibly corresponds to TRBD2 (5 bases). The CDR3 covers 15 residues. CDR1 SGHRS and CDR2 YFSETQ come from the germline V gene. CDR3 loop: CASSLEGSSYNEQFF. The CDR3 DNA is TGCGCCAGCAGCTTGGAAGGGAGCTCCTACAATGAACAGTTCTTC.

J is TRBJ2-1 and V is TRBV9; no definite D call. The V gene lost 0 bases and the J gene lost 7 bases, with 8 bases spanning the gap. Germline V gene lookup returns CDR1 SGDLS and CDR2 YYNGEE. The CDR3 contains 13 residues. In DNA form, the CDR3 reads TGTGCCAGCAGCGTAGCGGTAAAGAATGAGCAGTTCTTC. This gives the protein CASSVAVKNEQFF.

The rearrangement joins TRBV18 to TRBJ1-2, with TRBD1 as a possible D gene (5 bases). The germline V and J ends were trimmed by 6 bases and 4 bases, with 24 bases remaining between them. Germline CDR1 reads KGHSH; CDR2 reads LQKENI. The CDR3 covers 17 residues. As DNA, the CDR3 is TGTGCCAGCTCGCCCCCCACCCCCAGGGCTAATTCCTATGGCTACACCTTC. Translated: CASSPPTPRANSYGYTF.

This clone was seen only once. The J gene is TRBJ2-1, the V gene TRBV2; 14 bases are a match to TRBD2. Per the germline V gene, CDR1 is SNHLY and CDR2 is FYNNEI. Losses at the gene ends were 6 bases for V and 9 bases for J; bases not matched to a gene: 7. The CDR3 has 15 residues. CDR3 sequence (DNA): TGTGCCAGCAGCTTCACGACTAGCGGGAGGGGTGAGCAGTTCTTC. It translates to CASSFTTSGRGEQFF.

The chain employs TRBV5-8 and TRBJ2-1; 10 positions agree with TRBD1. The CDR3 consists of 16 residues. CDR1 and CDR2 (germline): SGHTS, YDEGEE. Trimming removed 4 bases from V and 3 bases from J; junction bases left unmatched: 7. The CDR3 region is CASSRGGTGDYNEQFF. The CDR3 DNA sequence: TGTGCCAGCAGCCGCGGCGGGACAGGGGACTACAATGAGCAGTTCTTC.

This clone was counted once. CDR3 DNA sequence: TGTGCCAGCAGCGTAGTAACAGAATCCTACGAGCAGTACTTC. Amino acids: CASSVVTESYEQYF. The chain combines TRBV9 with TRBJ2-7; D unclear. The V and J ends lost 0 bases and 1 base respectively, with 8 bases between them. The germline V gene encodes CDR1 SGDLS and CDR2 YYNGEE. The CDR3 has 14 residues.

The chain couples TRBV6-5 to TRBJ2-7; D might be TRBD1 (5 bases). Germline V gives CDR1 MNHEY, CDR2 SVGAGI. The CDR3 has 15 amino acids. V was clipped by 0 bases and J by 6 bases, with 15 bases between them. The CDR3 nucleotides are TGTGCCAGCAGTTACTCGAATGCGGCCGACAGCGAGCAGTACTTC. Protein: CASSYSNAADSEQYF.

The rearrangement joins TRBV6-5 to TRBJ1-1; a weak D match, TRBD1 (6 bases). This CDR3 has 13 amino acids. Trimming pared 6 bases from V and 0 bases from J, leaving 8 bases between. Per germline, CDR1 MNHEY and CDR2 SVGAGI. The CDR3, as DNA: TGTGCCAGCAGGAGGGGGATGAACACTGAAGCTTTCTTT. This translates into CASRRGMNTEAFF.

V usage is TRBV6-5 and J usage is TRBJ2-3, with D tentatively TRBD2 (6 bases). Germline lookup yields CDR1 MNHEY and CDR2 SVGAGI. Between the trimmed V and J ends, which lost 6 bases and 11 bases, there was a span of 15 bases. This CDR3 is 12 amino acids long. CDR3: CASRGWEEGQYF. The DNA of the CDR3 is TGTGCCAGCAGGGGATGGGAGGAGGGGCAGTATTTT.

The gene calls are TRBV7-9 and TRBJ1-2, with a possible D match to TRBD1 (5 bases). This CDR3 spans 14 amino acids. CDR1 and CDR2 (germline): SEHNR, FQNEAQ (reference sequence). Between the trimmed V and J ends, which lost 1 base and 6 bases, there was a span of 12 bases. CDR3 DNA sequence: TGTGCCAGCAGCTTAGGGCAGGCGGGGGATGGCTACACCTTC. Protein: CASSLGQAGDGYTF.

This chain links TRBV28 with TRBJ2-7; 13 bases are shared with TRBD2. The CDR3 runs 17 residues. Germline loops: CDR1 MDHEN, CDR2 SYDVKM. With V trimmed by 2 bases and J by 4 bases, 8 bases remained unmatched. CDR3 sequence (DNA): TGTGCCAGCAGTTTACCCTCACTAGCGGGAGGGGAATACGAGCAGTACTTC. Protein: CASSLPSLAGGEYEQYF.

This rearrangement joins TRBV10-1 to TRBJ2-3; D remains unclear. Germline V gene sequence: CDR1 WNHNN, CDR2 SYGVQD (reference sequence). The V gene lost 3 bases and the J gene lost 4 bases, with 14 bases spanning the gap. The CDR3 spans 15 residues. The CDR3 region has the DNA TGCGCCAGCAGTGACGGCGGATCCCGGGCAGATACGCAGTATTTT. This translates into CASSDGGSRADTQYF.

This chain joins TRBV29-1 and TRBJ2-3; 10 positions agree with TRBD2. J gave up 0 bases and V 8 bases, and 5 bases lay outside the gene matches. CDR1 is SQVTM and CDR2 is ANQGSEA in the germline V gene. There are 14 residues in the CDR3. This chain's CDR3 is CSSPLAGSTDTQYF. The CDR3 nucleotides read TGCAGCTCCCCACTAGCGGGAAGCACAGATACGCAGTATTTT.

This sequence joins TRBV27 and TRBJ2-5; tentative D call: TRBD1 (5 bases). CDR3 size: 15 residues. V lost 0 bases, J lost 7 bases, and 15 bases lay in between. Looked up from germline, CDR1 is MNHEY and CDR2 is SMNVEV (reference sequence). This chain's CDR3 is CASSLSRQGDVTQYF. In DNA, the CDR3 is TGTGCCAGCAGTTTATCTCGGCAGGGTGATGTGACCCAGTACTTC.

The chain employs TRBV6-6 and TRBJ1-1; the D is unclear. Trimming took 6 bases from V and 6 from J, leaving 14 bases between them. CDR1 is MNHNY, CDR2 SVGAGI, per germline (reference sequence). The CDR3 is made up of 13 amino acids. CDR3 bases: TGTGCCAGCAGACTAAATCGACCCCCTGAAGCTTTCTTT. Residues: CASRLNRPPEAFF.

The chain has TRBV25-1 and TRBJ2-5, with D unclear. V lost 3 bases and J lost 5, with 10 bases in between. Germline V gene lookup returns CDR1 MGHDK and CDR2 SYGVNS. The CDR3 is made up of 13 amino acids. The CDR3 DNA reads as TGTGCCAGCAGTGAGTCTACCAGGGAGACCCAGTACTTC. Protein: CASSESTRETQYF.

V and J are TRBV7-3 and TRBJ2-3, with TRBD2 matching over 8 bases. This CDR3 spans 17 amino acids. J was trimmed by 4 bases and V by 4 bases; bases with no gene match: 13. Per germline, CDR1 SGHTA and CDR2 FQGTGA. CDR3 in DNA: TGTGCCAGCAGCTCCGGGGGTAGCGGGACTATCCCAGATACGCAGTATTTT. It is translated as CASSSGGSGTIPDTQYF.

The V call is TRBV11-2, the J call TRBJ2-7; TRBD2 agrees at 11 bases. The CDR3 runs to 15 residues. V dropped 5 bases and J dropped 0; count of bases not matched to a gene: 3. Germline assignment: CDR1 SGHAT and CDR2 FQNNGV. In DNA, the CDR3 is TGTGCCAGCAGCGCCGGACTAGCGGGCTCCTACGAGCAGTACTTC. Translation gives CASSAGLAGSYEQYF.

This clone was seen only a few times. V gene TRBV6-4 combines with J gene TRBJ2-1, with 9 bases matching TRBD2. This CDR3 has 15 residues. V was clipped by 3 bases and J by 5 bases; unmatched bases: 5. CDR1 and CDR2 (germline): MRHNA, SNTAGT. The CDR3 DNA reads TGTGCCAGCAGTGAGAATAGCGGGGGCCACAATGAGCAGTTCTTC. This translates into CASSENSGGHNEQFF.

Only a few counts were recorded for this clone. The V and J genes are TRBV5-8 and TRBJ1-4, with D possibly matching TRBD1 (6 bases). Trimming removed 4 bases from V and 8 bases from J, with 18 bases in between. From germline, CDR1 is SGHTS and CDR2 YDEGEE. CDR3 length: 15 residues. CDR3 residues: CASSRTVAVGEKLFF. The DNA for the CDR3 is TGTGCCAGCAGCAGGACAGTCGCGGTTGGGGAAAAACTGTTTTTT.